What follows are 31 T cell receptor beta chains derived from one specimen sequenced in a study of blood T cell repertoires in COVID-19. Repertoires were generated with immunoSEQ multiplex PCR, while TCRdb's copy carries only in-frame clones and drops some. The data hold roughly 180,000 clones, with around 83% observed a single time. Sequenced sample: peripheral blood. The receptors derive from a woman aged 45-65 years with COVID-19, enrolled during active disease.

This chain uses TRBV2 with TRBJ2-3, with TRBD1 matching 7 bases. V lost 5 bases, J lost 0 bases, and 5 bases stayed unmatched. CDR3 length equals 15 residues. Germline V gene lookup returns CDR1 SNHLY and CDR2 FYNNEI. This CDR3 reads CASSTNRGSTDTQYF. CDR3 in DNA: TGTGCCAGCAGTACCAACAGGGGTAGCACAGATACGCAGTATTTT.

The chain joins TRBV11-2 to TRBJ2-1; 9 bases line up with TRBD1. Germline CDR1 is SGHAT and CDR2 is FQNNGV. J was trimmed by 4 bases and V by 3 bases; bases with no gene match: 4. This CDR3 has 15 residues. The CDR3 here is CASSFRDRVYNEQFF. The CDR3 nucleotides are TGTGCCAGCAGCTTCCGGGACAGGGTGTACAATGAGCAGTTCTTC.

The chain recombines TRBV5-1 with TRBJ2-5, with 9 bases matching TRBD1. The CDR3 sequence is 15 residues long. CDR1 is SGHRS and CDR2 is YFSETQ in the germline V gene. J lost 3 bases, V lost 1 base, and 4 bases had no gene match. The CDR3 here is CASSLSGTGKETQYF. The DNA for the CDR3 is TGCGCCAGCAGCTTGAGCGGGACAGGGAAAGAGACCCAGTACTTC.

The rearrangement links TRBV21-1 to TRBJ1-1; TRBD1 is the table's D call, not checked against the DNA. TRBV21-1 is described as a pseudogene. The CDR3 has 15 residues. This CDR3 reads CASSKCNRGYTEAFF. The CDR3 nucleotides read TGTGCCAGCAGCAAATGCAACAGGGGTTACACTGAAGCTTTCTTT.

V is TRBV9 and J is TRBJ1-1, with a possible D match to TRBD1 (6 bases). This CDR3 is 16 amino acids long. Trimming cost V 2 bases and J 4 bases, with 18 bases left between them. Germline assignment: CDR1 SGDLS and CDR2 YYNGEE. CDR3 sequence: CASSVDAGRGGTEAFF. The CDR3 coding sequence is TGTGCCAGCAGCGTTGACGCGGGGAGGGGGGGCACTGAAGCTTTCTTT. Variable domain in full (rest from reference TRBV9 and TRBJ1-1): DSGVTQTPKHLITATGQRVTLRCSPRSGDLSVYWYQQSLDQGLQFLIQYYNGEERAKGNILERFSAQQFPDLHSELNLSSLELGDSALYFCASSVDAGRGGTEAFFGQGTRLTVV.

V usage is TRBV5-8 and J usage is TRBJ2-7; the D gene is possibly TRBD1 (6 bases). The CDR3 is 15 amino acids. The germline gives CDR1 SGHTS, CDR2 YDEGEE. V was pared by 0 bases and J by 5 bases, with 15 bases between. The CDR3 sequence: CASSLESGVYNEQYF. Here the CDR3 DNA reads TGTGCCAGCAGCTTGGAATCAGGGGTTTACAACGAGCAGTACTTC.

V usage is TRBV4-1 and J usage is TRBJ2-3; 15 bases are shared with TRBD2. The germline gives CDR1 MGHRA, CDR2 YSYEKL. The CDR3 covers 20 residues. The junction had 12 bases not matched to a gene; V was cut back by 1 base and J by 4 bases. The CDR3 nucleotides are TGCGCCAGCAGCCAAGGGCTCGGAGGACTAGCGGGGGGGCGAGCAGATACGCAGTATTTT. This sequence encodes CASSQGLGGLAGGRADTQYF.

The chain recombines TRBV7-2 with TRBJ2-1; possibly TRBD2 for D (7 bases). V was trimmed by 6 bases and J by 3 bases, leaving 15 bases between them. The CDR3 is made up of 15 amino acids. Germline V gene data show CDR1 as SGHTA and CDR2 as FQGNSA. The CDR3 region is CASSNGGASYNEQFF. The CDR3 nucleotides read TGTGCCAGCAGTAATGGGGGGGCCAGCTACAATGAGCAGTTCTTC.

V usage is TRBV3-1 (or the pseudogene TRBV3-2) and J usage is TRBJ2-3; 9 bases fit TRBD2. V trimming: 0 bases; J trimming: 2 bases; junction bases outside the gene matches: 9. Per germline, CDR1 LGHDT and CDR2 YNNKEL (reference sequence). There are 18 residues in the CDR3. The CDR3 region is CASSQDRGSGGPTDTQYF. The CDR3 region has the DNA TGTGCCAGCAGCCAAGACAGGGGTAGCGGGGGACCCACAGATACGCAGTATTTT.

V and J are TRBV2 and TRBJ2-2; 12 bases align to TRBD2. This CDR3 has 19 amino acids. CDR1 and CDR2 (germline): SNHLY, FYNNEI. The V segment lost 4 bases and the J segment 4 bases; nucleotides outside the gene matches: 13. CDR3 sequence reads: CASSGSSGGAYGGTGELFF. The CDR3 coding sequence is TGTGCCAGCAGTGGGTCTAGCGGGGGGGCTTATGGTGGCACCGGGGAGCTGTTTTTT.

The CDR3 spells CSVGGGGSGPWNTEAFF. In nucleotides, the CDR3 is TGCAGCGTTGGAGGTGGGGGCTCTGGGCCCTGGAACACTGAAGCTTTCTTT. The rearrangement joins TRBV29-1 to TRBJ1-1; weak D call: TRBD1 (6 bases). This CDR3 spans 17 amino acids. Trimming took off 4 bases at V and 1 base at J, with 22 bases between the two ends. Germline-derived CDR1 and CDR2 are SQVTM and ANQGSEA.

The CDR3, as DNA: TGTGCCAGCAGCGTAGCAAGCGGGGTGCGGGGTGAGCAGTTCTTC. Protein product: CASSVASGVRGEQFF. The chain employs TRBV9 and TRBJ2-1; the match to TRBD2 covers 7 bases. With 0 bases clipped from V and 9 bases from J, the junction kept 9 bases outside the gene matches. Germline-derived CDR1 and CDR2 are SGDLS and YYNGEE. This CDR3 has 15 residues.

The V and J genes are TRBV28 and TRBJ2-5; D gene uncertain. The CDR3 has 14 residues. Trimming pared 7 bases from V and 7 bases from J, leaving 19 bases between. Germline assignment: CDR1 MDHEN and CDR2 SYDVKM. The CDR3 sequence is CASTQADGLATQYF. The CDR3 region has the DNA TGTGCCAGCACCCAGGCCGACGGCCTGGCGACCCAGTACTTC.

This chain joins TRBV11-2 and TRBJ2-7; 7 positions match TRBD2. Trimming took 5 bases from V and 3 from J; bases not matched to a gene: 10. The CDR3 runs 15 residues. Germline V gene sequence: CDR1 SGHAT, CDR2 FQNNGV. The chain's CDR3 is CASSQRGSGGYEQYF. The CDR3 DNA is TGTGCCAGCAGCCAACGAGGGTCGGGGGGCTACGAGCAGTACTTC.

This chain joins TRBV4-1 and TRBJ2-3; the D gene is possibly TRBD1 (5 bases). V dropped 1 base and J dropped 9 bases, with 14 bases sitting between them. This CDR3 region has 14 residues. Looked up from germline, CDR1 is MGHRA and CDR2 is YSYEKL. The DNA for the CDR3 is TGCGCCAGCAGCCAAGTTGCAGGGTTTGGAACGCAGTATTTT. This translates into CASSQVAGFGTQYF.

This CDR3 is CASSQDQDYGYTF. The CDR3 nucleotides are TGTGCCAGCAGCCAAGATCAGGACTATGGCTACACCTTC. This chain connects TRBV4-2 to TRBJ1-2; D is ambiguous. CDR1 and CDR2 from the germline V gene are LGHNA and YNFKEQ. V gave up 0 bases and J gave up 3 bases, with 5 bases separating them. This CDR3 is 13 amino acids long.

The chain is built from TRBV2 and TRBJ1-1; no definite D call. Germline CDR1 reads SNHLY; CDR2 reads FYNNEI. V was shortened by 7 bases and J by 0 bases, with 15 bases between the two germline ends. The CDR3 loop spans 15 amino acids. For the CDR3, the DNA is TGTGCCAGCAAAAACCAGGCAAACATGAACACTGAAGCTTTCTTT. Its translation is CASKNQANMNTEAFF.

The rearrangement joins TRBV5-1 to TRBJ1-1; no clear D gene. This CDR3 is built from 16 residues. Germline loops: CDR1 SGHRS, CDR2 YFSETQ. Trimming shortened V by 0 bases and J by 5 bases, and 17 bases separated the two germline ends. CDR3 residues: CASSLAGTMGSTEAFF. CDR3 nucleotides: TGCGCCAGCAGCTTGGCCGGTACCATGGGGAGTACTGAAGCTTTCTTT.

This sequence joins TRBV7-8 and TRBJ2-2; 10 bases align to TRBD2. The trim removed 1 base at V and 4 bases at J, leaving 6 bases unmatched. From germline, CDR1 is SGHVS and CDR2 FQNEAQ. CDR3 length: 17 amino acids. CDR3 region: CASSLGLAGGLTGELFF. The CDR3 nucleotides are TGTGCCAGCAGCTTAGGATTAGCGGGGGGTCTCACCGGGGAGCTGTTTTTT.

The chain has TRBV27 and TRBJ2-3, with 13 bases lining up with TRBD2. Germline V gene lookup returns CDR1 MNHEY and CDR2 SMNVEV (reference sequence). The CDR3 extends over 13 amino acids. V shed 9 bases and J 14 bases; nucleotides not matched to a gene: 11. The CDR3 here is CASTTSGGARRYF. In DNA form, the CDR3 reads TGTGCCAGTACTACTAGCGGGGGGGCCAGGAGGTATTTT.

The chain couples TRBV6-2 or TRBV6-3 to TRBJ2-3; tentatively, D is TRBD1 (5 bases). Trimming took off 2 bases at V and 2 bases at J, with 11 bases between the two ends. Germline V gene lookup returns CDR1 MNHEY and CDR2 SVGEGT. The CDR3 contains 15 residues. The CDR3 spells CASSYGAIVTDTQYF. The DNA for the CDR3 is TGTGCCAGCAGTTACGGGGCTATAGTCACAGATACGCAGTATTTT.

J is TRBJ2-7 and V is TRBV3-1 (or the pseudogene TRBV3-2); 9 bases are a match to TRBD1. The J segment lost 7 bases and the V segment lost 3 bases, leaving 10 bases of the junction unmatched. Germline assignment: CDR1 LGHDT and CDR2 YNNKEL (reference sequence). The CDR3 loop spans 15 amino acids. The CDR3 here is CASSHTGTGLGEQYF. In DNA form, the CDR3 reads TGTGCCAGCAGCCACACCGGGACAGGGCTCGGAGAGCAGTACTTC.

The rearrangement joins TRBV27 to TRBJ2-1, with 11 bases lining up with TRBD1. Germline values: CDR1 MNHEY, CDR2 SMNVEV (reference sequence). This CDR3 spans 14 amino acids. V shed 3 bases and J 6 bases; nucleotides not matched to a gene: 1. This CDR3 is CASSFGTGGNEQFF. The DNA for the CDR3 is TGTGCCAGCAGTTTTGGGACAGGGGGCAATGAGCAGTTCTTC.

The chain recombines TRBV6-5 with TRBJ1-1; no clear D. This CDR3 comprises 12 residues. Germline CDR1 is MNHEY and CDR2 is SVGAGI. Trimming shortened V by 3 bases and J by 6 bases, and 8 bases separated the two germline ends. The CDR3 DNA is TGTGCCAGCAGTTATGAGGGCGCTGAAGCTTTCTTT. It yields the protein CASSYEGAEAFF.

The V call is TRBV9, the J call TRBJ2-3, with TRBD1 matching over 9 bases. Looked up from germline, CDR1 is SGDLS and CDR2 is YYNGEE. With 6 bases clipped from V and 5 bases from J, the junction kept 7 bases outside the gene matches. This CDR3 is built from 14 residues. CDR3: CASNIGQGIDTQYF. The CDR3 DNA is TGTGCCAGCAATATCGGACAGGGGATAGATACGCAGTATTTT.

The rearrangement uses TRBV5-5 and TRBJ2-4; 9 nucleotides match TRBD2. CDR1 is SGHKS, CDR2 YYEKEE, per germline (reference sequence). The J segment lost 5 bases and the V segment lost 4 bases, leaving 10 bases of the junction unmatched. The CDR3 spans 16 residues. This CDR3 reads CASSPIAGAGENIQYF. Written as DNA, the CDR3 is TGTGCCAGCAGCCCAATAGCGGGGGCAGGGGAAAACATTCAGTACTTC.

The chain links TRBV27 to TRBJ1-5; D gene ambiguous. The CDR3 spans 16 residues. CDR1 is MNHEY and CDR2 is SMNVEV in the germline V gene (reference sequence). With 6 bases removed from V and 3 bases from J, the gap between germline ends came to 18 bases. CDR3 protein: CASSRTALGINQPQHF. The CDR3 DNA reads as TGTGCCAGCAGCCGTACAGCACTCGGGATCAATCAGCCCCAGCATTTT.

The rearrangement links TRBV12-5 to TRBJ2-2, with 9 positions matching TRBD1. The germline CDR1 and CDR2 sequences are LGHNT and FRNRAP. The trim removed 2 bases at V and 3 bases at J, leaving 4 bases unmatched. This CDR3 is 16 amino acids long. CDR3 DNA sequence: TGTGCTAGTGGTTTGACCGGACAGGGGTACACCGGGGAGCTGTTTTTT. As protein: CASGLTGQGYTGELFF.

This clone was seen once. The chain has TRBV4-2 and TRBJ1-4, with 7 bases fitting TRBD1. Germline CDR1 and CDR2: LGHNA and YNFKEQ. Losses at the gene ends were 4 bases for V and 6 bases for J; bases not matched to a gene: 5. The CDR3 is 14 amino acids. The CDR3 DNA reads TGTGCCAGCAGCCCGACAGGGATGGATGAAAAACTGTTTTTT. Translation: CASSPTGMDEKLFF.

The CDR3 DNA reads as TGTGCCAGCAGCTTAGTGGACAGGGGGCACCTAAGGTATGGCTACACCTTC. It specifies CASSLVDRGHLRYGYTF. This chain connects TRBV7-8 to TRBJ1-2; 11 nucleotides match TRBD1. V gave up 1 base and J gave up 5 bases; unmatched junction bases: 9. The CDR3 has 17 amino acids. From germline, CDR1 is SGHVS and CDR2 FQNEAQ.

CDR3 in DNA: TGTGCCAGCAGCCCCTCCGTGGCCAACGTCCTGACTTTC. Residues: CASSPSVANVLTF. This chain connects TRBV6-5 to TRBJ2-6, with D unclear. This CDR3 spans 13 amino acids. V shed 6 bases and J shed 6 bases, with 9 bases lying between them. Germline CDR1 and CDR2: MNHEY and SVGAGI.